This T cell receptor beta chain comes out of a study of blood T cells in healthy people across ages. CDR3 length: 13 residues. Per the germline V gene, CDR1 is DFQATT and CDR2 is SNEGSKA (reference sequence). A second roughly 6 to 11 cycle PCR used barcoded and J-beta primers. MiXCR was run by TCRdb on the 5' RACE reads, yielding one entry per CDR3 protein. This sample has around 1,800,000 distinct CDR3 sequences, with roughly two fifths found just once. This clonotype was obtained from a human donor in good health. The source material was blood. The gene calls are TRBV20-1 and TRBJ2-1, with no clear D. The DNA end is more similar to TRBJ2-7, so the J call may be wrong. CDR3 DNA: TGCAGTGCTGCAAAGTTATCCTACAATGAGCAGTACTTC. Protein: CSAAKLSYNEQYF.